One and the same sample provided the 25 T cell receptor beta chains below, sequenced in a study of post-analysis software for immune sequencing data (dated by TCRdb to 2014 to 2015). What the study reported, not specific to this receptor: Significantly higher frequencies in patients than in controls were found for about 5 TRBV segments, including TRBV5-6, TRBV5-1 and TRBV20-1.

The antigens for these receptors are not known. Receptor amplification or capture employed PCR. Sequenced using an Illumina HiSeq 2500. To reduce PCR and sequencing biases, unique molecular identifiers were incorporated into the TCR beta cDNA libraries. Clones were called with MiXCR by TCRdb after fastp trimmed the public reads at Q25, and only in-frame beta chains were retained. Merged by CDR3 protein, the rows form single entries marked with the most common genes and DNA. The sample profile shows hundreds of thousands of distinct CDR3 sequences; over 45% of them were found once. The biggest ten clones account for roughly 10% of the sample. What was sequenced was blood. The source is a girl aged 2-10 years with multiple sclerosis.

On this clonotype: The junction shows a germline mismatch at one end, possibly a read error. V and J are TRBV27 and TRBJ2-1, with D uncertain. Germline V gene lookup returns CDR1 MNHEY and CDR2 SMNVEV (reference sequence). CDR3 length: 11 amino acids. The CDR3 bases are TGTGCCGGCAGTTTAGGCCATGAGCAGTTCTTC. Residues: CAGSLGHEQFF.

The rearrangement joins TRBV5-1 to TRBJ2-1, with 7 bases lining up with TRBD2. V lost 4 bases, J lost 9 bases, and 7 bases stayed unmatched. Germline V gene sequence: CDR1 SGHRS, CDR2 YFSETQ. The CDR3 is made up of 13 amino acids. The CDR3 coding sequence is TGCGCCAGCAGCACGGCGGGAGTCAGTGAGCAGTTCTTC. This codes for CASSTAGVSEQFF.

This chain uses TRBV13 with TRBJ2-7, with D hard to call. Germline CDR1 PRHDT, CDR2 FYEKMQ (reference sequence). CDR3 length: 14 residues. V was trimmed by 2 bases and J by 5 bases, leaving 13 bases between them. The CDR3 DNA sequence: TGTGCCAGCAGCTTATACCCAGGTGCGGACGAGCAGTACTTC. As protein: CASSLYPGADEQYF.

The CDR3 loop reads CASVIGVEAEQFF. In DNA form, the CDR3 reads TGTGCCAGCGTAATTGGGGTCGAGGCTGAGCAGTTCTTC. The chain links TRBV2 to TRBJ2-1, with unresolved D. Germline loops: CDR1 SNHLY, CDR2 FYNNEI. This CDR3 is 13 amino acids long. Trimming left V 8 bases short and J 9 bases short, with 17 bases between.

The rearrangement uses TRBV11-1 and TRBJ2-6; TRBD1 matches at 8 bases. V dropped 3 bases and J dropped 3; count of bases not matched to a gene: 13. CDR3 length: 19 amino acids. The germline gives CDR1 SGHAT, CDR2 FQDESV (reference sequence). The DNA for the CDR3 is TGTGCCAGCAGCTTGGGTAGGGGCAGGGGGCCGCGTGGGGCCAACGTCCTGACTTTC. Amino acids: CASSLGRGRGPRGANVLTF.

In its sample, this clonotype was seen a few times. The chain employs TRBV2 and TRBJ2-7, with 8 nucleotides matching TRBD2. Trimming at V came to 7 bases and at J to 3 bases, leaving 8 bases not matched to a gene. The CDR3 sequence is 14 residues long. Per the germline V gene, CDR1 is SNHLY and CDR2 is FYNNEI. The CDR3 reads CASTPLAEFYEQYF. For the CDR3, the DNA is TGTGCCAGCACCCCACTAGCGGAGTTCTACGAGCAGTACTTC.

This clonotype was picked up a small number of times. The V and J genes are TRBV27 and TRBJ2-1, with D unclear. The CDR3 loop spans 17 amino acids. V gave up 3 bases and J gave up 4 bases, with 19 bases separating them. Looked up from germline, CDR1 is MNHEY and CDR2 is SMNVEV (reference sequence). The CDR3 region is CASSFTLGPQIYNEQFF. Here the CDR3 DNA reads TGTGCCAGCAGTTTTACCCTAGGTCCTCAGATTTACAATGAGCAGTTCTTC.

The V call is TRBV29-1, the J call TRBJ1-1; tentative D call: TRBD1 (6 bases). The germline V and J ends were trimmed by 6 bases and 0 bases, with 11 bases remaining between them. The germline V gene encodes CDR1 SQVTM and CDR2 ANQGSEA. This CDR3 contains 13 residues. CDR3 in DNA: TGCAGCGTCTGGGGACAACTGAACACTGAAGCTTTCTTT. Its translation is CSVWGQLNTEAFF.

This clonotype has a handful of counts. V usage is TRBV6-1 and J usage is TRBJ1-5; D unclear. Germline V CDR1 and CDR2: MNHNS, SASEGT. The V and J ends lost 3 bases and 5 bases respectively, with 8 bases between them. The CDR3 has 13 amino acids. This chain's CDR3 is CASSDSWDQPQHF. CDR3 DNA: TGTGCCAGCAGTGACAGCTGGGATCAGCCCCAGCATTTT.

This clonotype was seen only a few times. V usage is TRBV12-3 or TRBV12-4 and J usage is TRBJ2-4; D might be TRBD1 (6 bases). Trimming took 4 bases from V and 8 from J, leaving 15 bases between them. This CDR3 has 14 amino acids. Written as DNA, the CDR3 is TGTGCCAGCAGTTCCCCTACAGGGACGGACATTCAGTACTTC. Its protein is CASSSPTGTDIQYF.

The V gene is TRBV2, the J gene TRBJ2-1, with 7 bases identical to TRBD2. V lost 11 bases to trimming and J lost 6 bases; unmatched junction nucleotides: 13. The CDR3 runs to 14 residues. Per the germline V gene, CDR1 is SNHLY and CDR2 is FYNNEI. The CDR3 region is CAGSSALASNEQFF. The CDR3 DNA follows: TGTGCCGGCTCTTCTGCACTAGCGAGCAATGAGCAGTTCTTC.

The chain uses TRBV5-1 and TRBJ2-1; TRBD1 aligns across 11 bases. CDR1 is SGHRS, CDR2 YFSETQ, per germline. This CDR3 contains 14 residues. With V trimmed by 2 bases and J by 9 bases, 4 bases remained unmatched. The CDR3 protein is CASSFGTGGGEQFF. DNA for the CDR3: TGCGCCAGCAGCTTTGGGACAGGGGGAGGTGAGCAGTTCTTC. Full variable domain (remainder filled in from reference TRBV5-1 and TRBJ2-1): KAGVTQTPRYLIKTRGQQVTLSCSPISGHRSVSWYQQTPGQGLQFLFEYFSETQRNKGNFPGRFSGRQFSNSRSEMNVSTLELGDSALYLCASSFGTGGGEQFFGPGTRLTVL.

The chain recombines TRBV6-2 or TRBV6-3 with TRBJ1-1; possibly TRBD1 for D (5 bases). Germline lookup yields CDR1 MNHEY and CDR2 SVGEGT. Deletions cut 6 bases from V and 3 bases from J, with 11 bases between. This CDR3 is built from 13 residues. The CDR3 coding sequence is TGTGCCAGCAGCAAAACGACAGACACTGAAGCTTTCTTT. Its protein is CASSKTTDTEAFF.

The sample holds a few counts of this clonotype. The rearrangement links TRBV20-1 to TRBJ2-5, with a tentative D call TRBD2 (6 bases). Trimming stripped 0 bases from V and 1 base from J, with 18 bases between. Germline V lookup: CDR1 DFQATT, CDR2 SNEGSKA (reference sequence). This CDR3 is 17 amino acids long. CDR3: CSARDRPLRRAQETQYF. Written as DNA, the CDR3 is TGCAGTGCTAGAGATCGGCCCCTAAGGAGGGCCCAAGAGACCCAGTACTTC.

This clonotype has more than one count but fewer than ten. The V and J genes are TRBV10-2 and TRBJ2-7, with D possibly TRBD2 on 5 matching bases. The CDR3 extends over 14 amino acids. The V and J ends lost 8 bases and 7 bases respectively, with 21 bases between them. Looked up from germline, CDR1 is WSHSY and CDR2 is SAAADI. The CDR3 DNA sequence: TGCGCCAGCGGGAGTGGTGGCACCCTTTGGGAGCAGTACTTC. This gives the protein CASGSGGTLWEQYF.

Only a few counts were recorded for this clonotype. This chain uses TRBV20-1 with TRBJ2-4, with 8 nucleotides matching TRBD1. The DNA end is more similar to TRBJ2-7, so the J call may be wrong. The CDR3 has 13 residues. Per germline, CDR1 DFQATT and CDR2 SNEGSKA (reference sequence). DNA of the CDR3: TGCAGTGCTAGTGGGACAGGAGTCTACGAGCAGTACTTC. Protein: CSASGTGVYEQYF.

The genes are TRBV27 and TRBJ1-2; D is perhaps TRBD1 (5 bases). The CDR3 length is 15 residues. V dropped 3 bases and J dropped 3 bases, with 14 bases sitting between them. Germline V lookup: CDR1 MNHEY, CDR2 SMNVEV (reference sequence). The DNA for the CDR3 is TGTGCCAGCAGTTTGGGGGAGCCCTCGTACTATGGCTACACCTTC. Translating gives CASSLGEPSYYGYTF.

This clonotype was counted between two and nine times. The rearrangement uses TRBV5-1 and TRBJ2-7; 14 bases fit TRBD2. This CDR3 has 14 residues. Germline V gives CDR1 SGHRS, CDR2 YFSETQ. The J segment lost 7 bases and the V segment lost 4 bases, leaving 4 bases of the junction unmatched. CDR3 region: CASSPGLAGGEQYF. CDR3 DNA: TGCGCCAGCAGCCCCGGACTAGCGGGAGGTGAGCAGTACTTC. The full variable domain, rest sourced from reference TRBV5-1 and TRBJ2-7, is KAGVTQTPRYLIKTRGQQVTLSCSPISGHRSVSWYQQTPGQGLQFLFEYFSETQRNKGNFPGRFSGRQFSNSRSEMNVSTLELGDSALYLCASSPGLAGGEQYFGPGTRLTVT.

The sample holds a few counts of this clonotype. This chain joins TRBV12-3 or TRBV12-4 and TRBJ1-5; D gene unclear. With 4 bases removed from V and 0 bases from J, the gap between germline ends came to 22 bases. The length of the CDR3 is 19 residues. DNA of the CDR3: TGTGCCAGCAGTTGGGTTTGGGATAGGGAGTCAGATAGCAATCAGCCCCAGCATTTT. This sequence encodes CASSWVWDRESDSNQPQHF.

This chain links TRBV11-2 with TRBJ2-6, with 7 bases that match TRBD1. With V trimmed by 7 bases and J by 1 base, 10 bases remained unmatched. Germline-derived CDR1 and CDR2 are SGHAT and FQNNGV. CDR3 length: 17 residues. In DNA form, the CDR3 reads TGTGCCAGCATTCACAGGGGATCCTTATCTGGGGCCAACGTCCTGACTTTC. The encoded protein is CASIHRGSLSGANVLTF.

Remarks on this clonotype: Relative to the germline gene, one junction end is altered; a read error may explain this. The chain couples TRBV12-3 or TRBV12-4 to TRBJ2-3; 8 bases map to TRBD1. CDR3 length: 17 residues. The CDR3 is CASTPLERTGSTDAQYF. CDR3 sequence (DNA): TGTGCCAGCACCCCTCTAGAGCGGACAGGGAGCACAGATGCGCAGTATTTT.

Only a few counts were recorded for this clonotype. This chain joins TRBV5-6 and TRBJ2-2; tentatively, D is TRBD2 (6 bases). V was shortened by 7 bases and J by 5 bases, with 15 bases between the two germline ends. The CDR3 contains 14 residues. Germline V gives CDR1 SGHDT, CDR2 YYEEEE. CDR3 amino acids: CASGREVGTGELFF. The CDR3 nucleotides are TGTGCCAGCGGCAGGGAGGTTGGGACCGGGGAGCTGTTTTTT.

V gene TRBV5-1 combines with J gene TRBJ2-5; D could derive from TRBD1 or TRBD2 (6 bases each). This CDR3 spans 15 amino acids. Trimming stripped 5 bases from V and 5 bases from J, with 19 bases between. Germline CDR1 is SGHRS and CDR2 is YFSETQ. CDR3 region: CASRKGPGEEETQYF. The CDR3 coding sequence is TGCGCCAGCAGGAAGGGGCCAGGGGAGGAGGAGACCCAGTACTTC.

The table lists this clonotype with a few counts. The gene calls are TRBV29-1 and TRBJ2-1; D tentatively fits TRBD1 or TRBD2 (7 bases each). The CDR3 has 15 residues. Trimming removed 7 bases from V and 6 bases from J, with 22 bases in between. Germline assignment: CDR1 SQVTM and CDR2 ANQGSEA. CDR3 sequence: CSARETGRVSNEQFF. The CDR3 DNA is TGCAGCGCGAGAGAGACAGGGAGGGTGTCCAATGAGCAGTTCTTC.

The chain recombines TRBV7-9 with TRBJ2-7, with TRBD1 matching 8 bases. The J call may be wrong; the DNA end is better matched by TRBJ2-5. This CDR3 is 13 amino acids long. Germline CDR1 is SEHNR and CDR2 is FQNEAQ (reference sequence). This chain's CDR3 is CASGQGMGETQYF. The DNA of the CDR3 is TGTGCCAGCGGACAGGGAATGGGGGAGACCCAGTACTTC.